This TCR beta chain derives from a study of cytomegalovirus exposure and HLA in healthy donors. The CDR3 extends over 17 amino acids. Germline lookup yields CDR1 SGHAT and CDR2 FQNNGV. Trimming took 1 base from V and 4 from J; bases not matched to a gene: 8. PCR amplification relied on 60 Vbeta primers (plus 13 Jbeta primers). Profiled with immunoSEQ multiplex PCR; TCRdb holds only in-frame clones, not every one. The sample lists some 130,000 clones, 66% occurring once. This clone was observed a few times. This chain uses TRBV11-2 with TRBJ2-7; 12 bases line up with TRBD2. This receptor was taken from a human donor in good health. Sequencing was performed on PBMCs. DNA for the CDR3: TGTGCCAGCAGCTTAGGGGTCGGACTAGCGGGAATGTACGAGCAGTACTTC. Translation: CASSLGVGLAGMYEQYF.